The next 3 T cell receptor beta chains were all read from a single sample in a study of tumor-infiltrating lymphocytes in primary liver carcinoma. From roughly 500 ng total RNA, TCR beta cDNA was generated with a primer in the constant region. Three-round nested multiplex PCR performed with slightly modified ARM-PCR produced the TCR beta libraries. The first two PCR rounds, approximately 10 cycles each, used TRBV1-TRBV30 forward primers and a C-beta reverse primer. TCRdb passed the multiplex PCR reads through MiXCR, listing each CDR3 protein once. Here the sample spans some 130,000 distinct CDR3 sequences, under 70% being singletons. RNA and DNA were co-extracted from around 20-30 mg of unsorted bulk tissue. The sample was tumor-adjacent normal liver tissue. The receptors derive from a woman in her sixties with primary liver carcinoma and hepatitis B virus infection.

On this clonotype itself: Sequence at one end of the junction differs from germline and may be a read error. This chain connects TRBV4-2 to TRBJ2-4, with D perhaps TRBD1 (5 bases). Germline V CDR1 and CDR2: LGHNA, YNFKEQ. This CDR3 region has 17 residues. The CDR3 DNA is TGTGGCAGCAGCCAAGAATCTCGGACAACGAGTAAAAACATTCAGTACTTC. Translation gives CGSSQESRTTSKNIQYF.

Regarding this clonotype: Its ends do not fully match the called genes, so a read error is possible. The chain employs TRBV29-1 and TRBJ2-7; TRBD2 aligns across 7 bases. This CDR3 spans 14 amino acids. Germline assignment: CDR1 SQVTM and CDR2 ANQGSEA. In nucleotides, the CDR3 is TGCAGTGTTGGTTGGGCGGGAGCGTCCTACGAGCAGCACTTC. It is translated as CSVGWAGASYEQHF.

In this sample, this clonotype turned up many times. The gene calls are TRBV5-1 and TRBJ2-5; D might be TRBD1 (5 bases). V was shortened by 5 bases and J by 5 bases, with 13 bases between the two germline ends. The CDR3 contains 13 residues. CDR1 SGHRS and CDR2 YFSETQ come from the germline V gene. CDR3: CASSLSGLETQYF. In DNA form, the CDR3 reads TGCGCCAGCAGTCTGTCAGGGTTGGAGACCCAGTACTTC.